A single sample is the source of the 21 T cell receptor beta chains below, sequenced in a study of Ad26.COV2.S vaccination and SARS-CoV-2 variants. Treatment given: around 19 received Ad26.COV2.S at low or high dose, single or two shots; about 5 received placebo; per-sample allocation not given. Samples analyzed were those drawn on day 63 after the first vaccine or placebo injection. Here immunoSEQ multiplex PCR was the method, and the copy in TCRdb shows in-frame clones only, minus some. This table has about 410,000 clones, about nine tenths appearing once. The sequenced sample was peripheral blood, obtained in a trial of Ad26.COV2.S vaccine versus placebo. These receptors all stem from a person between 18 and 60 years old who received the Ad26.COV2.S COVID-19 vaccine or a placebo.

With regard to this clone: This sample also contains other DNA sequences that code for the same CDR3. This chain connects TRBV12-3 or TRBV12-4 to TRBJ2-5; no firm D call. V lost 1 base to trimming and J lost 2 bases, with 5 bases between them. This CDR3 is 13 amino acids long. CDR3 amino acids: CASSLGQQETQYF. The CDR3, as DNA: TGTGCCAGCAGTTTAGGGCAACAAGAGACCCAGTACTTC.

The V gene is TRBV11-2, the J gene TRBJ1-1; TRBD1 matches at 9 bases. The germline gives CDR1 SGHAT, CDR2 FQNNGV. The V and J ends lost 6 bases and 5 bases, in that order; junction bases with no gene match: 10. The CDR3 consists of 15 residues. As DNA, the CDR3 is TGTGCCAGCAGAGTACCCGGGACAGGGAGGACTGAAGCTTTCTTT. It translates to CASRVPGTGRTEAFF.

The rearrangement links TRBV7-2 to TRBJ2-7; D ambiguous. The CDR3 covers 13 residues. CDR1 is SGHTA, CDR2 FQGNSA, per germline. Trimming shortened V by 1 base and J by 1 base, and 5 bases separated the two germline ends. CDR3 nucleotide sequence: TGTGCCAGCAGCTTAGAACTTTCCTACGAGCAGTACTTC. Translating it yields CASSLELSYEQYF. Together with reference TRBV7-2 and TRBJ2-7, the CDR3 gives the full variable domain: GAGVSQSPSNKVTEKGKDVELRCDPISGHTALYWYRQSLGQGLEFLIYFQGNSAPDKSGLPSDRFSAERTGGSVSTLTIQRTQQEDSAVYLCASSLELSYEQYFGPGTRLTVT.

This clone has more than one count but fewer than ten. The rearrangement links TRBV2 to TRBJ1-2; 8 nucleotides match TRBD1. CDR3 length: 12 residues. Trimming cost V 10 bases and J 4 bases; bases outside gene matches: 5. Germline-derived CDR1 and CDR2 are SNHLY and FYNNEI. CDR3 protein: CATDRDGYGYTF. DNA of the CDR3: TGTGCCACGGACAGGGATGGCTATGGCTACACCTTC.

The chain couples TRBV18 to TRBJ2-6; D is tentatively TRBD1 or TRBD2 (5 bases each). CDR1 and CDR2 (germline): KGHSH, LQKENI. This CDR3 is built from 16 residues. V lost 3 bases, J lost 0 bases, and 9 bases lay in between. DNA for the CDR3: TGTGCCAGCTCACCTGTGGGGGACTCTGGGGCCAACGTCCTGACTTTC. Its protein product is CASSPVGDSGANVLTF.

CDR3 DNA: TGTGCCAGTGGGGAATCGGGGGGCAATCAGCCCCAGCATTTT. As protein: CASGESGGNQPQHF. This chain joins TRBV19 and TRBJ1-5, with D perhaps TRBD1 (5 bases). Trimming stripped 8 bases from V and 2 bases from J, with 13 bases between. Looked up from germline, CDR1 is LNHDA and CDR2 is SQIVND (reference sequence). The CDR3 is made up of 14 amino acids.

V and J are TRBV5-1 and TRBJ1-1; D remains unclear. V was cut by 4 bases and J by 4 bases, with 14 bases left in between. This CDR3 region has 14 residues. Germline CDR1 reads SGHRS; CDR2 reads YFSETQ. CDR3 sequence reads: CASSPTEGGTEAFF. The DNA of the CDR3 is TGCGCCAGCAGCCCTACGGAAGGCGGCACTGAAGCTTTCTTT.

The chain has TRBV7-8 and TRBJ2-7; TRBD1 is a possible D gene (6 bases). From germline, CDR1 is SGHVS and CDR2 FQNEAQ. There are 15 residues in the CDR3. V was shortened by 0 bases and J by 1 base, with 10 bases between the two germline ends. This CDR3 is CASSLAPDSSYEQYF. In DNA, the CDR3 is TGTGCCAGCAGCTTAGCCCCGGACAGTTCCTACGAGCAGTACTTC.

The chain carries TRBV5-1 and TRBJ2-1; TRBD1 matches 7 bases. This CDR3 has 15 residues. With V trimmed by 4 bases and J by 3 bases, 7 bases remained unmatched. Germline CDR1 reads SGHRS; CDR2 reads YFSETQ. CDR3 sequence (DNA): TGCGCCAGCAGCCTCCGGGACAGCGACTACAATGAGCAGTTCTTC. This gives the protein CASSLRDSDYNEQFF.

The J gene is TRBJ2-3, the V gene TRBV7-2, with TRBD2 matching 7 bases. This CDR3 has 12 amino acids. From germline, CDR1 is SGHTA and CDR2 FQGNSA. V lost 5 bases and J lost 9; bases outside the gene matches: 5. The CDR3 region has the DNA TGTGCCAGCAGCCTAGGGGAGGGGACGCAGTATTTT. As protein: CASSLGEGTQYF.

The chain links TRBV25-1 to TRBJ2-1; 8 bases agree with TRBD2. This CDR3 has 16 amino acids. Germline values: CDR1 MGHDK, CDR2 SYGVNS. The V gene end was trimmed by 2 bases and the J gene end by 8 bases; junction bases not matched to a gene: 11. This CDR3 is CASSEHIAGQEDEQFF. In DNA form, the CDR3 reads TGTGCCAGCAGTGAACATATAGCGGGGCAAGAGGATGAGCAGTTCTTC.

The sample holds one count of this clone. The genes are TRBV5-1 and TRBJ1-4, with 8 bases aligning to TRBD1. The CDR3 is 15 amino acids. Germline V gene sequence: CDR1 SGHRS, CDR2 YFSETQ. Trimming cost V 4 bases and J 4 bases; bases outside gene matches: 6. The CDR3 sequence is CASSPPGQDNEKLFF. In nucleotides, the CDR3 is TGCGCCAGCAGCCCTCCGGGACAGGATAATGAAAAACTGTTTTTT.

The chain is built from TRBV5-6 and TRBJ1-2, with D possibly TRBD1 on 5 matching bases. This CDR3 has 16 amino acids. Per germline, CDR1 SGHDT and CDR2 YYEEEE. V dropped 0 bases and J dropped 8 bases, with 20 bases sitting between them. In nucleotides, the CDR3 is TGTGCCAGCAGCTTGGCTCTTGGGGGAAAGATGTCAGGCTACACCTTC. Translation gives CASSLALGGKMSGYTF.

The table lists this clone with a few counts. The CDR3 DNA sequence: TGTGCCAGCAGCCCCGAATGGCTAGGGAATGAGCAGTTCTTC. This encodes CASSPEWLGNEQFF. V usage is TRBV14 and J usage is TRBJ2-1; no definite D call. Trimming took 4 bases from V and 7 from J, leaving 14 bases between them. The CDR3 covers 14 residues. The germline gives CDR1 SGHDN, CDR2 FVKESK.

CDR3 loop: CATRGNTDTQYF. In nucleotides, the CDR3 is TGTGCCACCAGGGGTAACACAGATACGCAGTATTTT. The chain couples TRBV24-1 to TRBJ2-3, with no clear D. CDR1 and CDR2 from the germline V gene are KGHDR and SFDVKD. Trimming removed 7 bases at V and 2 bases at J, with 6 bases between. The CDR3 runs 12 residues.

This clone appeared once. The rearrangement uses TRBV6-2 or TRBV6-3 and TRBJ2-1; D possibly corresponds to TRBD2 (7 bases). The V end lost 6 bases, the J end lost 7 bases, and 16 bases lay between the germline ends. This CDR3 has 14 amino acids. Looked up from germline, CDR1 is MNHEY and CDR2 is SVGEGT. The CDR3: CASSLAGQGNEQFF. The CDR3 DNA follows: TGTGCCAGCAGCTTAGCGGGCCAGGGGAATGAGCAGTTCTTC.

The chain joins TRBV5-1 to TRBJ1-2; 8 bases align to TRBD1. The germline gives CDR1 SGHRS, CDR2 YFSETQ. V lost 3 bases, J lost 7 bases, and 5 bases stayed unmatched. The CDR3 has 13 residues. The CDR3 loop is CASSSATGGGYTF. Written as DNA, the CDR3 is TGCGCCAGCAGCTCGGCTACAGGGGGTGGCTACACCTTC. The complete variable domain, with remaining parts taken from reference TRBV5-1 and TRBJ1-2, reads KAGVTQTPRYLIKTRGQQVTLSCSPISGHRSVSWYQQTPGQGLQFLFEYFSETQRNKGNFPGRFSGRQFSNSRSEMNVSTLELGDSALYLCASSSATGGGYTFGSGTRLTVV.

The chain carries TRBV5-1 and TRBJ1-5; the D gene is possibly TRBD1 (5 bases). Looked up from germline, CDR1 is SGHRS and CDR2 is YFSETQ. V lost 1 base, J lost 4 bases, and 12 bases lay in between. The CDR3 totals 15 residues. CDR3 sequence reads: CASSLLSGKNQPQHF. The CDR3 DNA reads TGCGCCAGCAGCTTGTTGTCAGGGAAGAATCAGCCCCAGCATTTT. The variable domain in full, with the rest retrieved from reference TRBV5-1 and TRBJ1-5, is KAGVTQTPRYLIKTRGQQVTLSCSPISGHRSVSWYQQTPGQGLQFLFEYFSETQRNKGNFPGRFSGRQFSNSRSEMNVSTLELGDSALYLCASSLLSGKNQPQHFGDGTRLSIL.

V and J are TRBV30 and TRBJ2-5; possible D gene TRBD2, 5 bases. V lost 6 bases, J lost 5 bases, and 13 bases lay in between. Per germline, CDR1 GTSNPN and CDR2 SVGIG (reference sequence). The CDR3 consists of 12 residues. CDR3 loop: CACISRRETQYF. CDR3 DNA sequence: TGTGCCTGCATCTCCAGGAGGGAGACCCAGTACTTC.

This sequence joins TRBV5-1 and TRBJ2-3; TRBD2 aligns across 9 bases. CDR1 SGHRS and CDR2 YFSETQ come from the germline V gene. The V gene end was trimmed by 5 bases and the J gene end by 3 bases; junction bases not matched to a gene: 4. This CDR3 comprises 14 residues. CDR3 sequence: CASRLAGETDTQYF. The CDR3 nucleotides read TGCGCCAGCAGATTAGCGGGGGAAACAGATACGCAGTATTTT.

This chain joins TRBV27 and TRBJ1-6; no clear D. The CDR3 runs 12 residues. Trimming removed 2 bases from V and 7 bases from J, with 3 bases in between. Germline CDR1 is MNHEY and CDR2 is SMNVEV (reference sequence). The CDR3 here is CASSLVNSPLHF. The DNA of the CDR3 is TGTGCCAGCAGTTTAGTCAATTCACCCCTCCACTTT.